In this sample, the clone carrying this T cell receptor (beta chain) turned up a few times. TCRdb processed the 5' RACE reads anew with MiXCR; each CDR3 protein has one entry. The sample shows under 20,000 distinct CDR3 sequences, about a tenth of them seen only once. The data were obtained in a study of spatial heterogeneity in lung cancer. Study-wide context: Available follow-up PBMC samples, collected a median of around 2 years post-resection, were sequenced.

The V and J ends lost 2 bases and 9 bases, in that order; junction bases with no gene match: 8. Germline lookup yields CDR1 SGDLS and CDR2 YYNGEE. The CDR3 loop spans 15 amino acids. Time point described: blood at routine non-recurrence follow-up after resection. Sequencing was performed on PBMCs, taken at follow-up. V usage is TRBV9 and J usage is TRBJ2-1; TRBD2 matches at 10 bases. The clonotype originates from a female donor with early-stage non-small cell lung cancer. CDR3 coding DNA: TGTGCCAGCAGCGTTGGACTAGCGGCGGGTGGTGAGCAGTTCTTC. Its protein product is CASSVGLAAGGEQFF. Looking up the rest from reference TRBV9 and TRBJ2-1 gives the full variable domain: DSGVTQTPKHLITATGQRVTLRCSPRSGDLSVYWYQQSLDQGLQFLIQYYNGEERAKGNILERFSAQQFPDLHSELNLSSLELGDSALYFCASSVGLAAGGEQFFGPGTRLTVL.